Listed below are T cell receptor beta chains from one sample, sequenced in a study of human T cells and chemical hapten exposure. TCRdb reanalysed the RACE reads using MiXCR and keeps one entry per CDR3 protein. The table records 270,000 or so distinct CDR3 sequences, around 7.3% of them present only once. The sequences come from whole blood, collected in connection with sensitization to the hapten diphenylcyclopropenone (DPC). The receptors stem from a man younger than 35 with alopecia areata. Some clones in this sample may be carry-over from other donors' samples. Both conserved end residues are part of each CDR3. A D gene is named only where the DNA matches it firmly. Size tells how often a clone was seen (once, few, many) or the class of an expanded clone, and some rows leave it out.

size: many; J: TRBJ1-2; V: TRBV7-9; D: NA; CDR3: CASRGQRADFDYGYTF; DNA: TGTGCCAGCAGGGGTCAACGGGCTGATTTTGACTATGGCTACACCTTC
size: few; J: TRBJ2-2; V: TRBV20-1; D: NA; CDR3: CSARSGFMNTGELFF; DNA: TGCAGTGCTCGCTCAGGATTTATGAACACCGGGGAGCTGTTTTTT
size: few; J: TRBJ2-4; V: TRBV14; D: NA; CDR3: CASSQVRGSKNIQYF; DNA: TGTGCCAGCAGCCAAGTCAGGGGATCCAAAAACATTCAGTACTTC
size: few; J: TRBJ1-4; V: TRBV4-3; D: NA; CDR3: CASSQEGRGSEKLFF; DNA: TGCGCCAGCAGCCAAGAAGGCAGGGGAAGTGAAAAACTGTTTTTT
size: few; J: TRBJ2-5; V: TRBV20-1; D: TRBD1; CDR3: CSASTGGNQETQYF; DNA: TGCAGTGCTAGTACAGGGGGGAACCAAGAGACCCAGTACTTC
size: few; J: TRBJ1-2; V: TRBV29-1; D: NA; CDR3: CSVDDRTNYGYTF; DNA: TGCAGCGTTGACGACAGGACTAACTATGGCTACACCTTC
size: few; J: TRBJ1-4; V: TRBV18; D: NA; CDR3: CASSPLRGGGEKLFF; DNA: TGTGCCAGCTCACCATTGAGGGGCGGAGGTGAAAAACTGTTTTTT
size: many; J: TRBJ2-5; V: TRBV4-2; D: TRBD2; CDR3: CASSQASGVRETQYF; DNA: TGTGCCAGCAGCCAGGCTAGCGGGGTTCGAGAGACCCAGTACTTC
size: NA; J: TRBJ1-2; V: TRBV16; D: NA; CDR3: CASSFAGPNYGYTF; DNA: TGTGCCAGCAGCTTCGCAGGACCCAACTATGGCTACACCTTC
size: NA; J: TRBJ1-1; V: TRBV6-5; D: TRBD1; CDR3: CASSASGGTEAFF; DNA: TGTGCCAGCAGCGCCTCAGGGGGAACTGAAGCTTTCTTT
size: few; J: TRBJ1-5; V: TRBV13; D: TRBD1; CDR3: CASSLGTGRDQPQHF; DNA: TGTGCCAGCAGCTTAGGGACAGGGAGGGATCAGCCCCAGCATTTT
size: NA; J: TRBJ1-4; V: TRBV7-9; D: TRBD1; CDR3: CASSHTADRGNEKLFF; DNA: TGTGCCAGCAGCCACACCGCGGACAGGGGTAACGAAAAACTGTTTTTT
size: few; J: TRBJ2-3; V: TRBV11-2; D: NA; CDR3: CASIQGSTDTQYF; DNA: TGTGCCAGCATTCAGGGTAGCACAGATACGCAGTATTTT
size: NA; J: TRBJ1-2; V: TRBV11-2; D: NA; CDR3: CASSLIFRGAGGYTF; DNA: TGTGCCAGCAGCTTAATTTTCAGGGGCGCAGGTGGCTACACCTTC
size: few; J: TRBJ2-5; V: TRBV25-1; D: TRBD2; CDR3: CASSERTSGGLRETQYF; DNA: TGTGCCAGCAGTGAACGGACTAGCGGGGGCCTTCGGGAGACCCAGTACTTC
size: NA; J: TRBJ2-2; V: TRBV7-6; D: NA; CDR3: CASSLSRGHGELFF; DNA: TGTGCCAGCAGCTTAAGTCGGGGTCACGGGGAGCTGTTTTTT
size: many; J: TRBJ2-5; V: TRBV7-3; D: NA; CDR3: CASSPTKNRLETQYF; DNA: TGTGCCAGCAGCCCCACGAAGAACCGTTTAGAGACCCAGTACTTC
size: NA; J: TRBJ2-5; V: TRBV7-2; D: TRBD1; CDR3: CASSPGTGLGQETQYF; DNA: TGTGCCAGCAGCCCAGGGACAGGGCTGGGCCAAGAGACCCAGTACTTC
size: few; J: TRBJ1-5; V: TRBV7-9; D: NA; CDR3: CASEDLKLAYSNQPQHF; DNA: TGTGCCAGCGAAGACCTCAAGCTGGCCTATAGCAATCAGCCCCAGCATTTT
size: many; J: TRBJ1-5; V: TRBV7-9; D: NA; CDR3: CASSLAPDLLHF; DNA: TGTGCCAGCAGCTTAGCCCCGGACCTATTACATTTT
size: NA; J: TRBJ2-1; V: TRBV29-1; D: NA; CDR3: CSVGRTYEQFF; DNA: TGCAGCGTTGGAAGGACGTATGAGCAGTTCTTC
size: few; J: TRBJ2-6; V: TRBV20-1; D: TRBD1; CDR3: CSARDPRTGRSGANVLTF; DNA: TGCAGTGCTAGAGATCCAAGGACAGGTCGCTCTGGGGCCAACGTCCTGACTTTC
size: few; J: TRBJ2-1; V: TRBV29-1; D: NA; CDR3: CSVEDERTGIDNEQFF; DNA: TGCAGCGTTGAAGATGAAAGGACGGGAATTGACAATGAGCAGTTCTTC
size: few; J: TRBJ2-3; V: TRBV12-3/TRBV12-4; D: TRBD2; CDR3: CASSPTSGVDTQYF; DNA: TGTGCCAGCAGCCCGACTAGCGGGGTAGATACGCAGTATTTT
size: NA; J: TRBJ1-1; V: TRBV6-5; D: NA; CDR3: CASSYSITGNTEAFF; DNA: TGTGCCAGCAGTTACTCGATAACGGGGAACACTGAAGCTTTCTTT
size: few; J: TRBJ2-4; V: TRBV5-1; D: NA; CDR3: CASSPGLGRAKNIQYF; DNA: TGCGCCAGCAGCCCGGGACTGGGACGGGCCAAAAACATTCAGTACTTC
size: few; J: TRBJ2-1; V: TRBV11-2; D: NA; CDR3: CASSLRGGWRDEQFF; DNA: TGTGCCAGCAGCTTAAGAGGCGGGTGGAGAGATGAGCAGTTCTTC
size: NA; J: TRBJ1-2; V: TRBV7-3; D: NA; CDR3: CAGSTYRVSDYGYTF; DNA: TGTGCCGGCAGCACATACAGGGTTAGCGACTATGGCTACACCTTC
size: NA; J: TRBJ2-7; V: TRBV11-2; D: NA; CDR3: CASSLERAAYEQYF; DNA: TGTGCCAGCAGCTTAGAACGGGCGGCCTACGAGCAGTACTTC
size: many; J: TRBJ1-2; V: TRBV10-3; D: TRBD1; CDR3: CAIRSGTGTGYTF; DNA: TGTGCCATCAGGTCCGGGACAGGGACTGGCTACACCTTC
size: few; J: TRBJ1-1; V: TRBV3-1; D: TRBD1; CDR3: CASSRRTGAAEAFF; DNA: TGTGCCAGCAGCCGCCGGACAGGGGCCGCTGAAGCTTTCTTT
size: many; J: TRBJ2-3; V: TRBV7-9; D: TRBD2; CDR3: CASSSAGGSTDTQYF; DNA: TGTGCCAGCAGCTCAGCGGGGGGGAGCACAGATACGCAGTATTTT
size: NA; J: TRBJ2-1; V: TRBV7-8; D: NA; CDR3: CASSPGRVNEQFF; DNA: TGTGCCAGCAGCCCCGGGCGGGTCAATGAGCAGTTCTTC
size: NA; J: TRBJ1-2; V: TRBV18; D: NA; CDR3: CASSPQKISLYGYTF; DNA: TGTGCCAGCTCACCGCAGAAAATTTCACTTTATGGCTACACCTTC
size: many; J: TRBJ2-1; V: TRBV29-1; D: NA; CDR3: CSGEVGSYNEQFF; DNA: TGCAGCGGGGAGGTGGGTTCCTACAATGAGCAGTTCTTC
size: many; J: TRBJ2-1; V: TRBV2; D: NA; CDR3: CASHYRINEQFF; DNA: TGTGCCAGTCATTACAGGATTAATGAGCAGTTCTTC